One and the same sample provided the 20 T cell receptor beta chains below, sequenced in a study of CD4 and CD8 cells across lung adenocarcinoma regions. TCRdb re-called the PCR reads with MiXCR, one entry per CDR3 protein. The sample shows more than 9,000 distinct CDR3 sequences, 51% of them seen only once. What was sequenced was CD4+ T cells from the margin of a lung tumor. Source of these receptors: a male donor with lung adenocarcinoma. The CD4 and CD8 labels of this study may be unreliable.

This clonotype was seen a handful of times. The gene calls are TRBV27 and TRBJ2-4; D not certain. Trimming shortened V by 3 bases and J by 1 base, and 7 bases separated the two germline ends. The CDR3 covers 14 residues. From germline, CDR1 is MNHEY and CDR2 SMNVEV (reference sequence). This CDR3 reads CASSFSGAKNIQYF. The CDR3 DNA sequence: TGTGCCAGCAGTTTTTCTGGGGCCAAAAACATTCAGTACTTC.

This clonotype has a handful of counts. The CDR3: CASSRDRSSTDTQYF. CDR3 nucleotides: TGTGCCAGCAGTCGGGACAGGTCTAGCACAGATACGCAGTATTTT. This chain joins TRBV6-1 and TRBJ2-3, with 8 bases identical to TRBD1. Trimming took 5 bases from V and 0 from J; bases not matched to a gene: 4. Germline V gene lookup returns CDR1 MNHNS and CDR2 SASEGT. CDR3 length: 15 residues.

This clonotype qualifies as large. This rearrangement joins TRBV6-1 to TRBJ2-1; 9 bases map to TRBD1. Germline V gene sequence: CDR1 MNHNS, CDR2 SASEGT. This CDR3 region has 15 residues. Trimming cost V 4 bases and J 6 bases; bases outside gene matches: 7. The CDR3 loop reads CASSGPGTGPNEQFF. The CDR3 DNA is TGTGCCAGCAGTGGCCCCGGGACAGGGCCCAATGAGCAGTTCTTC.

The rearrangement links TRBV6-1 to TRBJ2-3, with 11 positions matching TRBD2. The J call could be wrong; TRBJ2-7 is a better fit for the DNA end. Germline V gene lookup returns CDR1 MNHNS and CDR2 SASEGT. The CDR3 has 15 residues. This chain's CDR3 is CASSETSGEPDTQYF. The CDR3 bases are TGTGCCAGCAGTGAGACTAGCGGGGAGCCAGATACGCAGTACTTC.

The CDR3 spells CASSAAIGGGEGDTQYF. CDR3 coding DNA: TGTGCCAGCAGTGCGGCAATAGGGGGGGGAGAGGGGGATACGCAGTATTTT. The rearrangement links TRBV25-1 to TRBJ2-3; maybe TRBD2 (7 bases). The CDR3 spans 17 residues. Between the trimmed V and J ends, which lost 4 bases and 6 bases, there was a span of 23 bases. The germline V gene encodes CDR1 MGHDK and CDR2 SYGVNS.

V is TRBV6-5 and J is TRBJ2-3, with 8 bases fitting TRBD2. The CDR3 has 16 amino acids. Germline V gene lookup returns CDR1 MNHEY and CDR2 SVGAGI. With V trimmed by 4 bases and J by 3 bases, 9 bases remained unmatched. CDR3 nucleotides: TGTGCCAGCAGTTGGGGTAGCGGGACAACTACAGATACGCAGTATTTT. Translated, it gives CASSWGSGTTTDTQYF.

This chain joins TRBV10-2 and TRBJ2-2; 8 nucleotides agree with TRBD2. The germline V gene encodes CDR1 WSHSY and CDR2 SAAADI. Germline trimming cut 8 bases from V and 5 bases from J; bases unmatched to any gene: 10. The CDR3 is made up of 15 amino acids. The CDR3 DNA sequence: TGCGCCAGCTCCCCACAGGTAGCGGGGACCGGGGAGCTGTTTTTT. This gives the protein CASSPQVAGTGELFF.

This clonotype is large by share. The chain is built from TRBV6-5 and TRBJ2-5, with D perhaps assigned TRBD1 or TRBD2 (5 bases each). Matching the DNA end better, TRBJ2-7 makes the J call doubtful. Germline V gene lookup returns CDR1 MNHEY and CDR2 SVGAGI. This CDR3 is 17 amino acids long. In nucleotides, the CDR3 is TGTGCCAGCAGTCCAAACGGGGCCGCAAACAATATCTACGAGCAGTACTTC. It is translated as CASSPNGAANNIYEQYF.

J is TRBJ2-2 and V is TRBV27; 9 bases are a match to TRBD2. The length of the CDR3 is 18 residues. The J segment lost 6 bases and the V segment lost 7 bases, leaving 18 bases of the junction unmatched. Germline V lookup: CDR1 MNHEY, CDR2 SMNVEV (reference sequence). CDR3 sequence (DNA): TGTGCCAGCAAAAAGTGGGTTAGCGGGAGAAGGGAGGCCGGGGAGCTGTTTTTT. Residues: CASKKWVSGRREAGELFF.

To note about this clonotype: One end of the junction is discordant with germline, which a read error may explain. J is TRBJ2-3 and V is TRBV10-3; D assignment may be TRBD1 or TRBD2 (5 bases each). Germline V gene data show CDR1 as ENHRY and CDR2 as SYGVKD. The CDR3 runs to 13 residues. CDR3 in amino acids: CATGRGPKDTQYF. CDR3 bases: TGTGCCACGGGGCGTGGCCCGAAAGATACTCAGTATTTT.

The CDR3 bases are TGTGCCAGCAGCGTTACTAGCGGGGCGACAAGGGAGACCCAGTACTTC. Translated, it gives CASSVTSGATRETQYF. The chain has TRBV7-2 and TRBJ2-1; 10 positions agree with TRBD2. The end of the DNA fits TRBJ2-5 better, so the J call may be wrong. Germline V CDR1 and CDR2: SGHTA, FQGNSA. The CDR3 spans 16 residues.

The gene calls are TRBV6-1 and TRBJ2-3, with TRBD1 as a possible D gene (6 bases). V lost 5 bases and J lost 2, with 11 bases in between. The germline V gene has CDR1 MNHNS and CDR2 SASEGT. The CDR3 is made up of 14 amino acids. CDR3 residues: CASSRDTSTDTQYF. CDR3 nucleotides: TGTGCCAGCAGTCGGGACACCTCCACAGATACGCAGTATTTT.

The V and J genes are TRBV25-1 and TRBJ2-1, with 10 positions matching TRBD1. The last part of the DNA fits TRBJ2-7 better; the J call may be wrong. Germline CDR1 is MGHDK and CDR2 is SYGVNS. The CDR3 has 15 residues. CDR3 bases: TGTGCCAGCAGTGATCTCCGGGACAGGGGCTACGAGCAGTACTTC. Translated, it gives CASSDLRDRGYEQYF.

Details on this clonotype: A read error is possible here, since a much larger clone lies one base away. The chain's CDR3 is CVSSLDDNFDEQYF. The CDR3 nucleotides read TGTGTCAGCAGCTTAGATGATAACTTCGACGAGCAGTACTTC. This chain connects TRBV11-3 to TRBJ2-3; unclear D gene. The assigned J gene may be wrong: the sequence end matches TRBJ2-7 better. Looked up from germline, CDR1 is SGHNT and CDR2 is YENEEA. The CDR3 covers 14 residues.

The table lists this clonotype with many counts. V gene TRBV4-1 combines with J gene TRBJ1-5; D is unclear. V was trimmed by 0 bases and J by 1 base, leaving 10 bases between them. Germline CDR1 reads MGHRA; CDR2 reads YSYEKL. CDR3 length equals 16 residues. As DNA, the CDR3 is TGCGCCAGCAGCCAAGAACGGACTTGGAGCAATCAGCCCCAGCATTTT. Translation gives CASSQERTWSNQPQHF.

This chain joins TRBV6-4 and TRBJ2-3; maybe TRBD2 (6 bases). CDR3 length: 16 amino acids. V lost 0 bases to trimming and J lost 7 bases, with 17 bases between them. From germline, CDR1 is MRHNA and CDR2 SNTAGT. The CDR3 loop is CASSDSGRWGKNTQYF. DNA for the CDR3: TGTGCCAGCAGTGACTCGGGGAGGTGGGGCAAAAATACGCAGTATTTT.

Ten or more counts support this clonotype. The genes are TRBV4-2 and TRBJ2-6, with TRBD1 as a possible D gene (5 bases). The ends were cut back, 0 bases at V and 0 bases at J, with 6 bases in the middle. From germline, CDR1 is LGHNA and CDR2 YNFKEQ. This CDR3 is built from 16 residues. The CDR3 loop is CASSQEGLSGANVLTF. In DNA form, the CDR3 reads TGTGCCAGCAGCCAAGAGGGGCTCTCTGGGGCCAACGTCCTGACTTTC.

CDR3 region: CASSGTSGRNLNEQFF. CDR3 in DNA: TGCGCCAGCAGCGGGACTAGCGGGAGAAATTTGAATGAGCAGTTCTTC. The chain combines TRBV10-1 with TRBJ2-1; 14 nucleotides line up with TRBD2. The CDR3 runs to 16 residues. Per the germline V gene, CDR1 is WNHNN and CDR2 is SYGVQD (reference sequence). With V trimmed by 6 bases and J by 7 bases, 8 bases remained unmatched.

Judged by abundance, this clonotype is medium-sized. The chain employs TRBV6-6 and TRBJ2-3; D is possibly TRBD2 (5 bases). V was shortened by 6 bases and J by 0 bases, with 16 bases between the two germline ends. The germline gives CDR1 MNHNY, CDR2 SVGAGI (reference sequence). The CDR3 extends over 16 amino acids. CDR3 sequence: CASSRSPGGSTDTQYF. The CDR3 DNA reads TGTGCCAGCAGCCGTTCCCCCGGCGGGAGCACAGATACGCAGTATTTT.

The chain joins TRBV6-5 to TRBJ2-7; 8 nucleotides agree with TRBD1. The CDR3 contains 15 residues. Unmatched junction bases numbered 6, after V lost 5 bases and J lost 0 bases. Germline V CDR1 and CDR2: MNHEY, SVGAGI. CDR3 bases: TGTGCCAGCAGTCACAGGGACAGGAGCTCCTACGAGCAGTACTTC. Translating gives CASSHRDRSSYEQYF.